Below, 20 T cell receptor beta chains from the same sample are listed, as sequenced in a study of graft-versus-host responses after intestinal transplantation. Profiled with immunoSEQ multiplex PCR; TCRdb holds only in-frame clones, not every one. Of about 54,000 clones in the sample, 75% to 95% were seen once. The sequencing here drew on PBMCs, taken nearly 670 days after intestinal transplant. The receptor source for this set is a human patient who received an intestinal transplant, so some T cells may come from the graft donor.

The J gene is TRBJ1-2, the V gene TRBV9; 11 bases line up with TRBD1. The CDR3 is made up of 17 amino acids. The V and J ends lost 3 bases and 6 bases, in that order; junction bases with no gene match: 13. Per the germline V gene, CDR1 is SGDLS and CDR2 is YYNGEE. In DNA form, the CDR3 reads TGTGCCAGCAGCGCACCAGGGAGGACAGGGGGCGCGGATGGCTACACCTTC. The encoded protein is CASSAPGRTGGADGYTF.

The gene calls are TRBV2 and TRBJ2-3, with 10 bases matching TRBD1. V dropped 6 bases and J dropped 2; count of bases not matched to a gene: 17. The CDR3 consists of 19 residues. The germline CDR1 and CDR2 sequences are SNHLY and FYNNEI. CDR3 loop: CASSERHEWTGGFTDTQYF. The CDR3 DNA sequence: TGTGCCAGCAGCGAGCGCCATGAATGGACAGGGGGTTTCACAGATACGCAGTATTTT.

The V gene is TRBV27, the J gene TRBJ1-3; TRBD1 matches 7 bases. The germline CDR1 and CDR2 sequences are MNHEY and SMNVEV (reference sequence). The CDR3 loop spans 18 amino acids. V was pared by 10 bases and J by 1 base, with 19 bases of the junction left unmatched. CDR3 nucleotides: TGTGCCACCCCCCCGGGACAGTTAAATTTGGCATCTGGAAACACCATATATTTT. It translates to CATPPGQLNLASGNTIYF.

The chain uses TRBV7-9 and TRBJ1-1; D is unresolved. This CDR3 comprises 12 residues. V lost 7 bases and J lost 4, with 10 bases in between. Germline CDR1 SEHNR, CDR2 FQNEAQ (reference sequence). CDR3 in DNA: TGTGCCAGCATCGCGGTGGGCACTGAAGCTTTCTTT. Its protein is CASIAVGTEAFF.

The rearrangement uses TRBV2 and TRBJ2-3; D ambiguous. Germline CDR1 and CDR2: SNHLY and FYNNEI. The CDR3 length is 14 residues. V dropped 7 bases and J dropped 2 bases, with 13 bases sitting between them. Here the CDR3 DNA reads TGTGCCAGCACTTGGTTTGGGATCACAGATACGCAGTATTTT. It specifies CASTWFGITDTQYF. Looking up the rest from reference TRBV2 and TRBJ2-3 gives the full variable domain: EPEVTQTPSHQVTQMGQEVILRCVPISNHLYFYWYRQILGQKVEFLVSFYNNEISEKSEIFDDQFSVERPDGSNFTLKIRSTKLEDSAMYFCASTWFGITDTQYFGPGTRLTVL.

The chain employs TRBV19 and TRBJ2-7; D remains ambiguous. Trimming cost V 7 bases and J 4 bases, with 17 bases left between them. The CDR3 covers 14 residues. Germline values: CDR1 LNHDA, CDR2 SQIVND (reference sequence). This CDR3 reads CASKESLNRYEQYF. For the CDR3, the DNA is TGTGCCAGTAAGGAATCCCTCAATAGGTACGAGCAGTACTTC.

The chain's CDR3 is CASSSSGVVDEKLFF. In nucleotides, the CDR3 is TGTGCCAGCAGCTCCTCAGGGGTGGTTGATGAAAAACTGTTTTTT. The V and J genes are TRBV5-4 and TRBJ1-4; tentative D call: TRBD1 (6 bases). V shed 3 bases and J shed 6 bases, with 15 bases lying between them. The CDR3 is 15 residues long. Per the germline V gene, CDR1 is SGHNT and CDR2 is YYREEE (reference sequence).

V usage is TRBV30 and J usage is TRBJ1-1; D unresolved. The V end was cut by 3 bases, the J end by 3 bases, with 11 bases between. The CDR3 is made up of 13 amino acids. Germline-derived CDR1 and CDR2 are GTSNPN and SVGIG (reference sequence). This CDR3 reads CAWRARFDTEAFF. The CDR3 bases are TGTGCCTGGAGAGCCCGGTTTGACACTGAAGCTTTCTTT. The whole variable domain, filled in from reference TRBV30 and TRBJ1-1, reads SQTIHQWPATLVQPVGSPLSLECTVEGTSNPNLYWYRQAAGRGLQLLFYSVGIGQISSEVPQNLSASRPQDRQFILSSKKLLLSDSGFYLCAWRARFDTEAFFGQGTRLTVV.

The chain links TRBV10-3 to TRBJ2-5; TRBD2 is a possible D gene (7 bases). The J call may be faulty, since TRBJ2-7 better matches the DNA end. CDR1 and CDR2 from the germline V gene are ENHRY and SYGVKD. The CDR3 contains 15 residues. The CDR3 reads CAISGGPRGAYEQYF. In nucleotides, the CDR3 is TGTGCCATCAGTGGGGGCCCACGGGGGGCTTACGAGCAGTACTTC.

V usage is TRBV10-2 and J usage is TRBJ2-3; tentative D call: TRBD2 (6 bases). This CDR3 is built from 13 residues. The V and J ends lost 7 bases and 1 base respectively, with 9 bases between them. Germline values: CDR1 WSHSY, CDR2 SAAADI. The chain's CDR3 is CASKVAGTDTQYF. Here the CDR3 DNA reads TGCGCCAGCAAGGTAGCGGGCACAGATACGCAGTATTTT.

The chain links TRBV15 to TRBJ1-3; no firm D call. This CDR3 is built from 15 residues. Germline-derived CDR1 and CDR2 are LNHNV and YYDKDF (reference sequence). The ends were cut back, 6 bases at V and 4 bases at J, with 16 bases in the middle. The CDR3: CATSLIAGAGNTIYF. Written as DNA, the CDR3 is TGTGCCACCAGTCTTATCGCGGGAGCCGGAAACACCATATATTTT.

This clone was recorded only once. This chain joins TRBV19 and TRBJ2-1; the match to TRBD2 covers 11 bases. Germline V CDR1 and CDR2: LNHDA, SQIVND (reference sequence). The CDR3 totals 13 residues. With 6 bases clipped from V and 7 bases from J, the junction kept 2 bases outside the gene matches. DNA of the CDR3: TGTGCCAGTAGGCTAGCGGGGGGAAATGAGCAGTTCTTC. Encoded protein: CASRLAGGNEQFF.

This chain joins TRBV6-1 and TRBJ1-1; D gene ambiguous. The CDR3 is made up of 13 amino acids. Per the germline V gene, CDR1 is MNHNS and CDR2 is SASEGT. V lost 1 base and J 10 bases, leaving 13 bases between the germline ends. Here the CDR3 reads CASSEVYRAGAFF. In nucleotides, the CDR3 is TGTGCCAGCAGTGAAGTTTATAGGGCGGGAGCTTTCTTT.

This chain connects TRBV7-9 to TRBJ2-2; 7 nucleotides line up with TRBD1. Germline CDR1 is SEHNR and CDR2 is FQNEAQ (reference sequence). The CDR3 contains 16 residues. J lost 4 bases, V lost 2 bases, and 7 bases had no gene match. CDR3 sequence: CASSLSPGQPTGELFF. The CDR3 DNA is TGTGCCAGCAGCTTAAGTCCGGGACAGCCCACCGGGGAGCTGTTTTTT.

The V gene is TRBV4-2, the J gene TRBJ1-2; weak D call: TRBD1 (6 bases). The germline V and J ends were trimmed by 0 bases and 3 bases, with 11 bases remaining between them. The CDR3 sequence is 15 residues long. Germline V CDR1 and CDR2: LGHNA, YNFKEQ. CDR3 coding DNA: TGTGCCAGCAGCCAAGAAAGAGGGGGACACTATGGCTACACCTTC. Translating it yields CASSQERGGHYGYTF.

CDR3 loop: CASSKAGGRDTQYF. CDR3 DNA sequence: TGTGCCAGCAGCAAAGCGGGGGGGAGGGATACGCAGTATTTT. This rearrangement joins TRBV2 to TRBJ2-3; 10 nucleotides line up with TRBD2. Germline V CDR1 and CDR2: SNHLY, FYNNEI. CDR3 size: 14 residues. V lost 6 bases and J lost 6; bases outside the gene matches: 6. The full variable domain, in which reference TRBV2 and TRBJ2-3 provide the parts outside the CDR3, is EPEVTQTPSHQVTQMGQEVILRCVPISNHLYFYWYRQILGQKVEFLVSFYNNEISEKSEIFDDQFSVERPDGSNFTLKIRSTKLEDSAMYFCASSKAGGRDTQYFGPGTRLTVL.

The rearrangement uses TRBV29-1 and TRBJ2-1, with a weak D call TRBD2 (5 bases). Germline V gives CDR1 SQVTM, CDR2 ANQGSEA. The V gene lost 5 bases and the J gene lost 1 base, with 12 bases spanning the gap. CDR3 size: 14 residues. CDR3 bases: TGCAGCGTTAACTCGGAGGTGTCCTACAATGAGCAGTTCTTC. Translation: CSVNSEVSYNEQFF.

CDR3 bases: TGTGCTAGTGGTTTGGTCAAAACAGGCCTCTCCTACGAGCAGTACTTC. Translation: CASGLVKTGLSYEQYF. The chain joins TRBV12-5 to TRBJ2-7, with D maybe TRBD1 (5 bases). V was cut by 0 bases and J by 0 bases, with 12 bases left in between. Germline values: CDR1 LGHNT, CDR2 FRNRAP. CDR3 length: 16 amino acids.

CDR3: CASSLIGTGYRSSYNEQFF. CDR3 nucleotides: TGTGCCAGCAGCTTAATTGGGACAGGGTACCGTAGCTCCTACAATGAGCAGTTCTTC. This sequence joins TRBV7-9 and TRBJ2-1; 9 bases line up with TRBD1. The CDR3 spans 19 residues. CDR1 and CDR2 (germline): SEHNR, FQNEAQ (reference sequence). After removal of 2 bases from V and 0 bases from J, the junction contained 11 bases not matched to a gene.

This CDR3 is CASSLGIAGGQETQYF. CDR3 sequence (DNA): TGTGCCAGCAGCTTAGGGATAGCGGGGGGCCAGGAGACCCAGTACTTC. The J gene is TRBJ2-5, the V gene TRBV7-2; the match to TRBD2 covers 10 bases. V lost 1 base and J lost 5; bases outside the gene matches: 7. Germline CDR1 reads SGHTA; CDR2 reads FQGNSA. CDR3 size: 16 residues.